Following are 17 T cell receptor beta chains from one sample sequenced in a study of blood T cells in healthy people across ages. The second PCR ran 7 to 11 cycles with a sample-barcoded 5' primer and J-beta primers. TCRdb itself ran the 5' RACE reads through MiXCR, one entry per CDR3 protein. The data hold almost 1 million distinct CDR3 sequences, with roughly 51% observed a single time. Material for sequencing was blood. Receptors originate from a woman aged 55-75 years in good health.

The chain employs TRBV9 and TRBJ1-1; D might be TRBD1 (5 bases). The CDR3 is made up of 17 amino acids. V gave up 0 bases and J gave up 2 bases, with 17 bases separating them. The germline CDR1 and CDR2 sequences are SGDLS and YYNGEE. The CDR3 loop is CASSVVRQRSTNTEAFF. As DNA, the CDR3 is TGTGCCAGCAGCGTAGTTAGACAGCGATCCACAAACACTGAAGCTTTCTTT.

This clonotype was found a few times. The V gene is TRBV12-3 or TRBV12-4, the J gene TRBJ1-4, with a possible D match to TRBD1 (6 bases). V lost 7 bases, J lost 4 bases, and 13 bases lay in between. The CDR3 has 14 residues. The CDR3 is CASTLQGFNEKLFF. In DNA form, the CDR3 reads TGTGCCAGCACCTTGCAGGGGTTTAATGAAAAACTGTTTTTT.

Notes on this clonotype: One base away lies a much larger clone, so this may be a sequencing read error. V and J are TRBV5-1 and TRBJ2-5; no reliable D call. The CDR3 is 12 amino acids. The V end lost 0 bases, the J end lost 11 bases, and 11 bases lay between the germline ends. The V gene's germline CDR1 is SGHRS and CDR2 YFSETQ. This CDR3 is CASSLVYNEQYF. CDR3 nucleotide sequence: TGCGCCAGCAGCTTGGTCTACAATGAGCAGTACTTC.

This clonotype was picked up a small number of times. This chain connects TRBV12-3 or TRBV12-4 to TRBJ1-1; D gene uncertain. CDR3 length equals 14 residues. V shed 3 bases and J shed 1 base, with 9 bases lying between them. CDR3 amino acids: CASSFRSSNTEAFF. The CDR3 DNA is TGTGCCAGCAGTTTTCGTTCATCGAACACTGAAGCTTTCTTT.

The CDR3 DNA is TGCGCCAGCAGTGAGCCCGGCGGCAGACAAGGGGCCCAGTACTTC. It specifies CASSEPGGRQGAQYF. The rearrangement links TRBV10-2 to TRBJ2-5, with a possible D match to TRBD1 (5 bases). In germline, CDR1 is WSHSY, CDR2 SAAADI. With 2 bases removed from V and 9 bases from J, the gap between germline ends came to 19 bases. The CDR3 length is 15 residues.

The chain is built from TRBV12-3 or TRBV12-4 and TRBJ2-1; D is possibly TRBD2 (6 bases). This CDR3 contains 16 residues. Trimming removed 6 bases at V and 3 bases at J, with 18 bases between. The CDR3 here is CASRPSAGPLYNEQFF. The DNA for the CDR3 is TGTGCCAGCAGGCCCTCCGCGGGACCGCTCTACAATGAGCAGTTCTTC.

This chain links TRBV6-1 with TRBJ2-1; D remains ambiguous. This CDR3 is built from 13 residues. Germline CDR1 and CDR2: MNHNS and SASEGT. V was pared by 6 bases and J by 12 bases, with 18 bases between. CDR3 residues: CASRTKLLGLQFF. The CDR3 nucleotides are TGTGCCAGCAGGACCAAGCTCCTGGGCTTGCAGTTCTTC.

The rearrangement joins TRBV29-1 to TRBJ2-3, with 8 bases aligning to TRBD1. CDR3 length: 14 residues. The J segment lost 1 base and the V segment lost 8 bases, leaving 8 bases of the junction unmatched. Germline V gene lookup returns CDR1 SQVTM and CDR2 ANQGSEA. CDR3 protein: CSTQTGEGTDTQYF. CDR3 bases: TGCAGCACTCAGACAGGGGAAGGCACAGATACGCAGTATTTT.

This clonotype was seen a few times. The chain has TRBV7-6 and TRBJ1-1; D not certain. CDR3 length: 14 amino acids. Germline CDR1 is SGHVS and CDR2 is FNYEAQ. Trimming left V 5 bases short and J 6 bases short, with 16 bases between. The chain's CDR3 is CASSRNSPVSEAFF. In DNA form, the CDR3 reads TGTGCCAGCAGCCGCAATTCCCCGGTCTCTGAAGCTTTCTTT. The full variable domain, its missing parts supplied by reference TRBV7-6 and TRBJ1-1, is GAGVSQSPRYKVTKRGQDVALRCDPISGHVSLYWYRQALGQGPEFLTYFNYEAQQDKSGLPNDRFSAERPEGSISTLTIQRTEQRDSAMYRCASSRNSPVSEAFFGQGTRLTVV.

The chain employs TRBV12-3 or TRBV12-4 and TRBJ1-3, with D possibly matching TRBD1 (5 bases). With 6 bases removed from V and 4 bases from J, the gap between germline ends came to 13 bases. The CDR3 runs 14 residues. The chain's CDR3 is CASRGLRVGNTIYF. Written as DNA, the CDR3 is TGTGCCAGCAGGGGGCTCAGGGTCGGAAACACCATATATTTT.

This clonotype was seen a few times. The rearrangement uses TRBV7-2 and TRBJ2-7, with 9 bases fitting TRBD2. V lost 3 bases and J lost 4; bases outside the gene matches: 7. Germline assignment: CDR1 SGHTA and CDR2 FQGNSA. This CDR3 region has 15 residues. The DNA for the CDR3 is TGTGCCAGCAGCTTTAGCGGGAGTGGCCAATACGAGCAGTACTTC. Amino acids: CASSFSGSGQYEQYF.

V gene TRBV20-1 combines with J gene TRBJ2-3, with TRBD1 identical over 8 bases. Germline CDR1 reads DFQATT; CDR2 reads SNEGSKA (reference sequence). This CDR3 is 14 amino acids long. Trimming took 5 bases from V and 1 from J; bases not matched to a gene: 5. The CDR3 DNA reads as TGCAGTGCTTGGACAGGGTTTGGCACAGATACGCAGTATTTT. Amino acid sequence: CSAWTGFGTDTQYF.

The chain has TRBV14 and TRBJ2-5, with D hard to call. The CDR3 length is 13 residues. Germline V gene lookup returns CDR1 SGHDN and CDR2 FVKESK. The V end lost 2 bases, the J end lost 1 base, and 5 bases lay between the germline ends. Here the CDR3 reads CASSQQFQETQYF. The CDR3 DNA follows: TGTGCCAGCAGCCAACAGTTCCAAGAGACCCAGTACTTC. The entire variable domain, with the rest obtained from reference TRBV14 and TRBJ2-5, is as follows: EAGVTQFPSHSVIEKGQTVTLRCDPISGHDNLYWYRRVMGKEIKFLLHFVKESKQDESGMPNNRFLAERTGGTYSTLKVQPAELEDSGVYFCASSQQFQETQYFGPGTRLLVL.

This clonotype was recorded once. The chain links TRBV6-2 or TRBV6-3 to TRBJ2-4; a possible D gene is TRBD2 (5 bases). The end of the DNA aligns better with TRBJ2-7, so the J call may be wrong. There are 14 residues in the CDR3. Germline V gives CDR1 MNHEY, CDR2 SVGEGT. DNA of the CDR3: TGTGCCAGCAGTTACAAGGACTCAGGCTACGAGCAGTACTTC. Translation: CASSYKDSGYEQYF.

The chain carries TRBV7-3 and TRBJ2-3, with 9 nucleotides matching TRBD1. The CDR3 length is 15 residues. V lost 5 bases and J lost 6; bases outside the gene matches: 9. The germline V gene encodes CDR1 SGHTA and CDR2 FQGTGA. The CDR3 DNA sequence: TGTGCCAGCAGCCTCCGGGACAGGGAGAGGGATACGCAGTATTTT. Translating gives CASSLRDRERDTQYF.

This chain links TRBV7-2 with TRBJ2-1; possibly TRBD1 for D (5 bases). The CDR3 contains 11 residues. V lost 5 bases to trimming and J lost 9 bases, with 8 bases between them. CDR1 is SGHTA, CDR2 FQGNSA, per germline. CDR3 nucleotide sequence: TGTGCCAGCAGCCCGCAGGGTGAGCAGTTCTTC. This encodes CASSPQGEQFF.

J is TRBJ2-7 and V is TRBV2; D assignment may be TRBD1 or TRBD2 (5 bases each). TRBJ2-5 explains the end of the DNA better; the J call may be wrong. CDR1 and CDR2 from the germline V gene are SNHLY and FYNNEI. This CDR3 has 14 amino acids. CDR3 DNA: TGTGCCAGCAGAATAGGGACGGTACAAGAGACCCAGTACTTC. It specifies CASRIGTVQETQYF.